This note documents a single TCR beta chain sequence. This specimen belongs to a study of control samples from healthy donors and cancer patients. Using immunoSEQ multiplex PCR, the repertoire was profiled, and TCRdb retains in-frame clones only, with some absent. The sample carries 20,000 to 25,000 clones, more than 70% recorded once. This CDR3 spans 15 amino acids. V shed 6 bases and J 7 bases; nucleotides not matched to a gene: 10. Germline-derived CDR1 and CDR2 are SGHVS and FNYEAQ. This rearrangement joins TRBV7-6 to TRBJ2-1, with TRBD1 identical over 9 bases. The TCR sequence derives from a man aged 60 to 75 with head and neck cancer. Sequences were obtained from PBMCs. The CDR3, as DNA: TGTGCCAGCAGAGACGGGACAGGGTTTAGGAATGAGCAGTTCTTC. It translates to CASRDGTGFRNEQFF.